This TCR beta chain emerged from a study of cytomegalovirus exposure and HLA in healthy donors (dated by TCRdb to 2017 to 2019). Describing the broader study: A later analysis indicated that the 110 or so validation repertoires were generated on the platform also employed for the 720 or so repertoires of the first cohort. The study aimed to test whether cataloging public T cell receptors could reveal signatures of past pathogen exposure. A separate validation cohort of 90 to 150 different subjects was used in addition to the roughly 720-subject first cohort. To predict cytomegalovirus infection status, the study combined high-throughput TCR immunosequencing, statistical association of individual TCRs with disease status, and machine learning.

The donors were included in the validation cohort of some 120 subjects, a group kept apart from the roughly 700-subject first cohort. The protocol used for the library was the immunoSEQ multiplex PCR assay. The study's processing was this. A statistical classification framework was developed to diagnose cytomegalovirus status using the catalog of TCR beta chain sequences. TCRdb stores this immuneACCESS table with in-frame sequences only. Part of the clones is absent; in the studies checked, under half of the shortfall reflects unresolved V genes, and no reason is known for the rest. For V, J and clone size, that table is used; D and trimming come from the DNA. The sample table holds about 260,000 clones, of which 80% to 95% were seen once. The ten top clones hold around 3.1% of the sample. The CDR3, from cysteine to phenylalanine, totals 13 residues. CDR3 DNA is the only sequence kept; it has 39 bases, read in frame from the first base. The junction carries 6 bases between V and J, which are trimmed by 1 base and 3 bases respectively. Based on the germline V gene, the CDR1 and CDR2 sequences are SGHTA and FQGNSA.

About this clone itself: The specificity of this receptor is unknown. Base qualities are not recorded, but no much larger clone differs from it by a single base.

The paper's findings and limits, for the study overall: Most TCR sequences were observed very rarely across donors, whereas some public TCRs were present in many individuals. In vitro tests confirmed that three of the cytomegalovirus-associated TCR beta chains recognize cytomegalovirus antigens. The study gave a list of more than 150 TCR beta chains associated with cytomegalovirus. The authors suggested that the approach could potentially be generalized to other disease states and immunological phenotypes. A later analysis had no HLA typing for the validation cohort, so co-occurrence there was scored across all 120 or so repertoires. Of the cluster scores, roughly 95% were above 0 in a later analysis, which found that TCRs clustered in the first cohort also tended to co-occur in the 95 to 150 validation repertoires. The classifier was reported to diagnose cytomegalovirus status with high specificity and sensitivity in both the original and validation cohorts.

Sequenced sample: PBMCs. This receptor chain uses TRBV7-2 and TRBJ2-5; perhaps TRBD1 is the D gene, with 5 bases matching. This receptor was taken from a woman aged 25 to 45 in good health and CMV-seronegative. The base sequence is TGTGCCAGCAGCTTAGTACAGGAAGAGACCCAGTACTTC. This translates into CASSLVQEETQYF.